Below, 23 T cell receptor beta chains from the same sample are listed, as sequenced in a study of Graves' ophthalmopathy and Graves' hyperthyroidism. Amplified TCR beta CDR3 regions were obtained using RNA transcripts as template. Amplification began with first-round RT-PCR using HTBI primers, then second-round multiplex PCR was performed. TCRdb re-called the multiplex PCR reads through MiXCR, storing one row per CDR3 protein. Among 400,000 to 500,000 distinct CDR3 sequences, around 21% were seen once, and the ten largest hold approximately 3.2%. The sequencing input was peripheral blood. Receptors originate from a woman aged 18-29 years with stable Graves' hyperthyroidism.

This clonotype was detected many times. The chain carries TRBV20-1 and TRBJ2-7; TRBD1 might be the D (6 bases). Trimming cost V 3 bases and J 3 bases, with 12 bases left between them. Germline CDR1 DFQATT, CDR2 SNEGSKA (reference sequence). The CDR3 is made up of 13 amino acids. This CDR3 is CSASVGHLYEQYF. CDR3 bases: TGCAGTGCTAGCGTGGGACACCTCTACGAGCAGTACTTC.

The chain is built from TRBV11-2 and TRBJ2-5, with D possibly called TRBD1 or TRBD2 (5 bases each). The CDR3 sequence is 17 residues long. Deletions cut 0 bases from V and 4 bases from J, with 18 bases between. Germline V gives CDR1 SGHAT, CDR2 FQNNGV. In nucleotides, the CDR3 is TGTGCCAGCAGCTTAGAGTGGGGGTCCTATAGGGGAGAGACCCAGTACTTC. This encodes CASSLEWGSYRGETQYF.

The chain employs TRBV5-4 and TRBJ2-5; D is possibly TRBD1 (6 bases). Germline V gives CDR1 SGHNT, CDR2 YYREEE (reference sequence). Trimming left V 0 bases short and J 3 bases short, with 12 bases between. This CDR3 spans 15 amino acids. Here the CDR3 reads CASSLVLGAEETQYF. The CDR3 bases are TGTGCCAGCAGCTTGGTTCTGGGGGCCGAAGAGACCCAGTACTTC.

In its sample, this clonotype was seen many times. The chain uses TRBV6-1 and TRBJ2-7; 7 nucleotides align to TRBD2. CDR1 and CDR2 from the germline V gene are MNHNS and SASEGT. The CDR3 has 14 residues. J gave up 5 bases and V 3 bases, and 7 bases lay outside the gene matches. DNA of the CDR3: TGTGCCAGCAGTGAGGCGGGGGACTTCGACGAGCAGTACTTC. It encodes CASSEAGDFDEQYF.

The CDR3 reads CAISDPDRANTEAFF. The DNA for the CDR3 is TGTGCCATCAGTGACCCGGACAGAGCGAACACTGAAGCTTTCTTT. V and J are TRBV10-3 and TRBJ1-1; perhaps TRBD1 as D (6 bases). Trimming left V 3 bases short and J 1 base short, with 12 bases between. The CDR3 loop spans 15 amino acids. The germline gives CDR1 ENHRY, CDR2 SYGVKD.

The V and J genes are TRBV5-1 and TRBJ2-2, with 7 bases lining up with TRBD1. V trimming: 4 bases; J trimming: 4 bases; junction bases outside the gene matches: 10. The CDR3 consists of 16 residues. Looked up from germline, CDR1 is SGHRS and CDR2 is YFSETQ. The chain's CDR3 is CASSTDRSAVTGELFF. CDR3 in DNA: TGCGCCAGCAGCACGGACAGGTCGGCCGTCACCGGGGAGCTGTTTTTT.

The V call is TRBV29-1, the J call TRBJ2-5, with 7 bases lining up with TRBD1. V dropped 7 bases and J dropped 1; count of bases not matched to a gene: 12. Germline V gene data show CDR1 as SQVTM and CDR2 as ANQGSEA. The CDR3 loop spans 15 amino acids. The chain's CDR3 is CSAGLGTDPQETQYF. CDR3 nucleotides: TGCAGCGCAGGACTGGGGACAGATCCCCAAGAGACCCAGTACTTC.

The table lists this clonotype with many counts. The chain has TRBV28 and TRBJ2-6; D remains unclear. V was trimmed by 2 bases and J by 1 base, leaving 15 bases between them. Germline V lookup: CDR1 MDHEN, CDR2 SYDVKM. The CDR3 extends over 18 amino acids. CDR3 residues: CASSLIQSGISGANVLTF. CDR3 bases: TGTGCCAGCAGTTTAATTCAGAGTGGGATATCTGGGGCCAACGTCCTGACTTTC.

This clonotype was seen at least ten times. The chain combines TRBV6-1 with TRBJ2-4, with D perhaps matching TRBD2 (7 bases). Germline V gene data show CDR1 as MNHNS and CDR2 as SASEGT. V was shortened by 7 bases and J by 1 base, with 17 bases between the two germline ends. The CDR3 extends over 16 amino acids. CDR3 bases: TGTGCCAGCACCTTGGGGGGGGCGGAGGCCAAAAACATTCAGTACTTC. Protein sequence: CASTLGGAEAKNIQYF.

This clonotype was seen at least ten times. The gene calls are TRBV15 and TRBJ2-7, with TRBD2 as a possible D gene (6 bases). The germline V and J ends were trimmed by 3 bases and 2 bases, with 8 bases remaining between them. The CDR3 loop spans 13 amino acids. Germline-derived CDR1 and CDR2 are LNHNV and YYDKDF (reference sequence). The CDR3 loop is CATSRDYAYEQYF. The CDR3 DNA reads as TGTGCCACCAGCAGGGACTACGCCTACGAGCAGTACTTC.

This clonotype occurred many times. The chain combines TRBV7-3 with TRBJ2-5; the D is unclear. V was pared by 2 bases and J by 7 bases, with 20 bases between. The CDR3 loop spans 16 amino acids. Per the germline V gene, CDR1 is SGHTA and CDR2 is FQGTGA. CDR3: CASSLYGLGPLGTQYF. DNA for the CDR3: TGTGCCAGCAGCTTATACGGTCTTGGGCCTTTAGGGACCCAGTACTTC.

This clonotype has more than one count but fewer than ten. The chain links TRBV7-2 to TRBJ2-7, with 10 positions matching TRBD1. V lost 5 bases and J lost 2; bases outside the gene matches: 3. The CDR3 loop spans 14 amino acids. Germline V gene lookup returns CDR1 SGHTA and CDR2 FQGNSA. CDR3 region: CASSPTGGPYEQYF. The CDR3 DNA is TGTGCCAGCAGCCCGACAGGGGGCCCCTACGAGCAGTACTTC.

This clonotype was observed a handful of times. The chain joins TRBV18 to TRBJ2-5; weak D call: TRBD1 (6 bases). The CDR3 length is 11 residues. With 10 bases removed from V and 10 bases from J, the gap between germline ends came to 16 bases. Germline CDR1 is KGHSH and CDR2 is LQKENI. CDR3 sequence (DNA): TGTGCCACAAAACTCTCAGGGGACCAGTACTTC. Its protein product is CATKLSGDQYF.

This clonotype was observed at least ten times. The genes are TRBV4-2 and TRBJ1-5; D not resolved. CDR1 is LGHNA, CDR2 YNFKEQ, per germline. Trimming cost V 1 base and J 0 bases, with 7 bases left between them. The CDR3 has 15 amino acids. CDR3 nucleotides: TGTGCCAGCAGCCAAGTCACACCTAGCAATCAGCCCCAGCATTTT. Translation gives CASSQVTPSNQPQHF.

The chain has TRBV20-1 and TRBJ1-2, with TRBD1 matching 7 bases. Germline lookup yields CDR1 DFQATT and CDR2 SNEGSKA (reference sequence). The trim removed 6 bases at V and 0 bases at J, leaving 10 bases unmatched. This CDR3 spans 15 amino acids. CDR3: CSAPERGRANYGYTF. The CDR3, as DNA: TGCAGTGCCCCGGAGAGGGGGCGGGCTAACTATGGCTACACCTTC.

This clonotype was seen ten or more times. J is TRBJ2-5 and V is TRBV28; 12 positions agree with TRBD1. V lost 6 bases to trimming and J lost 4 bases; unmatched junction nucleotides: 15. Per germline, CDR1 MDHEN and CDR2 SYDVKM. The CDR3 spans 18 residues. For the CDR3, the DNA is TGTGCCAGCAGCCTGATTCACGGGACAGGGGGCTCAGGAGAGACCCAGTACTTC. Its protein is CASSLIHGTGGSGETQYF.

This clonotype was counted ten times or more. In nucleotides, the CDR3 is TGTGCCAGCAACGAGGGGGGCAAAAACATTCAGTACTTC. This sequence encodes CASNEGGKNIQYF. This chain connects TRBV7-8 to TRBJ2-4; TRBD1 or TRBD2 may be the D gene (6 bases each). The CDR3 is 13 amino acids. Germline V gene sequence: CDR1 SGHVS, CDR2 FQNEAQ. Trimming pared 7 bases from V and 3 bases from J, leaving 10 bases between.

This clonotype has a handful of counts. The V and J genes are TRBV25-1 and TRBJ2-7; possible D gene TRBD2, 5 bases. CDR3 length equals 13 residues. The V end lost 4 bases, the J end lost 2 bases, and 9 bases lay between the germline ends. CDR1 and CDR2 from the germline V gene are MGHDK and SYGVNS. CDR3 sequence reads: CASSVDFAYEQYF. The CDR3 nucleotides read TGTGCCAGCAGTGTGGACTTTGCCTACGAGCAGTACTTC.

This clonotype came up many times. The chain combines TRBV30 with TRBJ1-6; TRBD1 matches 8 bases. The ends lost 6 bases at V and 7 bases at J; junction bases unmatched: 5. Germline V lookup: CDR1 GTSNPN, CDR2 SVGIG (reference sequence). This CDR3 spans 13 amino acids. The CDR3 sequence is CACNGQGNSPLHF. CDR3 in DNA: TGTGCCTGCAACGGACAGGGAAATTCACCCCTCCACTTT.

This rearrangement joins TRBV5-1 to TRBJ1-5; 12 nucleotides match TRBD1. The CDR3 loop spans 17 amino acids. The V gene's germline CDR1 is SGHRS and CDR2 YFSETQ. With V trimmed by 4 bases and J by 2 bases, 7 bases remained unmatched. CDR3 region: CASSRGTGGSGNQPQHF. CDR3 DNA sequence: TGCGCCAGCAGCCGGGGGACAGGGGGCTCGGGCAATCAGCCCCAGCATTTT.

The CDR3 protein is CAISEGALYGYTF. The CDR3 DNA follows: TGTGCCATCAGTGAGGGGGCTCTATACGGCTACACCTTC. The chain has TRBV10-3 and TRBJ1-2, with D perhaps TRBD1 (5 bases). The CDR3 spans 13 residues. V was trimmed by 2 bases and J by 8 bases, leaving 12 bases between them. Per the germline V gene, CDR1 is ENHRY and CDR2 is SYGVKD.

This clonotype appeared many times. V is TRBV2 and J is TRBJ1-1; weak D call: TRBD1 (5 bases). Germline lookup yields CDR1 SNHLY and CDR2 FYNNEI. This CDR3 region has 14 residues. Trimming left V 6 bases short and J 1 base short, with 12 bases between. CDR3 region: CASRYSGGNTEAFF. In DNA form, the CDR3 reads TGTGCCAGCAGATATTCGGGGGGGAACACTGAAGCTTTCTTT. Based on the CDR3 plus reference TRBV2 and TRBJ1-1, the full variable domain is EPEVTQTPSHQVTQMGQEVILRCVPISNHLYFYWYRQILGQKVEFLVSFYNNEISEKSEIFDDQFSVERPDGSNFTLKIRSTKLEDSAMYFCASRYSGGNTEAFFGQGTRLTVV.

This clonotype turned up a few times. The genes are TRBV4-1 and TRBJ1-5; 8 nucleotides line up with TRBD1. This CDR3 is 16 amino acids long. Germline-derived CDR1 and CDR2 are MGHRA and YSYEKL. Trimming removed 2 bases from V and 6 bases from J; junction bases left unmatched: 9. CDR3 coding DNA: TGCGCCAGCAGCCAACTAGGACAGGGAAAGGGTCAGCCCCAGCATTTT. As protein: CASSQLGQGKGQPQHF.